A selection of T cell receptor beta chains follows, all from one sample in a study of CD8+ T cells in alopecia areata. Libraries were prepared by immunoSEQ multiplex PCR; TCRdb keeps only in-frame clonotypes and omits some of them. Of over 150,000 clones in the sample, approximately 62% were seen once. Sample: CD4+ T cells sorted from blood, taken at week 24, from a patient treated with tofacitinib. The receptors shown here come from a human donor with alopecia areata. Both conserved end residues are trimmed from each CDR3. Only some rows state a clone size, as once, few, many or a class for expanded clones.

v_gene	j_gene	abundance	CDR3aa
TRBV5-1	TRBJ1-2	.	ASSWTTSNYGYT
TRBV15	TRBJ1-6	.	ATSRDVIDRGNSPLH
TRBV7-9	TRBJ2-7	.	ASSLGASGTGVDEQY
TRBV7-2	TRBJ2-1	few	ASSLDPTGVNEQF
TRBV9	TRBJ1-1	.	ASSVEGQGNSEAF
TRBV29-1	TRBJ2-1	.	SVGGQGNNEQF
TRBV5-8	TRBJ1-5	few	ASRSRGYSNQPQH
TRBV6-5	TRBJ1-4	.	ASSSQGGKEKLF
TRBV19	TRBJ1-1	.	ASSSTRGSEAF
TRBV5-1	TRBJ2-1	.	ASSLLPGLAGNEQF